This T cell receptor (beta chain) came from a study of blood T cell repertoires in COVID-19 (dated by TCRdb to between 2020 and 2021). As for the study more broadly: Collaborator samples came from the United States, Italy and Spain and covered acute and convalescent phases of COVID-19. The material from the prospective study consisted of cDNA or gDNA derived from T cells, B-cell-depleted T cells, or PBMCs. Deeply sampled blood TCRbeta repertoires from subjects exposed to, actively infected with, or recovered from COVID-19 were included in the dataset. The repertoires were released in a freely available public database intended as a resource for research on the immune response to SARS-CoV-2. Samples came from the ongoing ImmuneRACE study (first 160 participants) plus 1,254 subjects from 6 global collaborators. Sample metadata almost always included a de-identified subject ID, COVID-19 status, age in years and sex. Where available, HLA class I and class II types were obtained from metadata supplied by the sample provider rather than from assay-based typing. Findings and caveats that apply to the study as a whole: The quantity of clinical and demographic metadata differed by source and by participant and was supplied without curation.

This clone was recorded a few times. No cognate antigen has been identified for it. Per-base quality was not reported, and no clone a single base away is much larger than it. Collaborating institutions collected whole blood in K2EDTA tubes following their own protocols. For TCRbeta analysis, collaborators shipped samples as frozen whole blood, isolated PBMCs, or DNA extracted from either of those sample types. Reading from cysteine to phenylalanine, the CDR3 counts 14 amino acids. The retained sequence is limited to the CDR3, 42 bases, with the frame set at the first base. The germline V gene yields MNHEY for CDR1 and SVGAGI for CDR2. The germline ends are 8 bases apart after V is trimmed by 2 bases and J by 0 bases. The immunoSEQ Assay, a bias-controlled multiplex PCR, was used to amplify TCRbeta CDR3 regions from genomic DNA. The authors processed their data as follows. Within the assay, amplification of reference gene primers was used to estimate how many nucleated cells each sample contained. To quantify the absolute abundance of each unique TCRbeta CDR3 rearrangement, sequence reads were collapsed and filtered. For each sample, productive Simpson clonality was calculated by taking the square root of Simpson's diversity index across productive rearrangements. Drawn from immuneACCESS, this table holds only the in-frame rearrangements with V and J called that TCRdb kept. Clones are partly lost; checked studies trace under half to an unresolved V gene and leave the rest unexplained. V and J calls and clone size come straight from that table; D and trimming were deduced from the DNA. This sample lists over 200,000 clones; roughly 80% were detected once. The ten largest clones add up to roughly 5% of the sample.

This TCR came from a human donor in a cohort sampled during active COVID-19. Specimen: peripheral blood. The chain was built from TRBV6-5 and TRBJ2-7; the D segment cannot be called with confidence. The CDR3 amino acid sequence is: CASSYGHSSYEQYF. The DNA sequence is as follows: TGTGCCAGCAGTTACGGGCACAGCTCCTACGAGCAGTACTTC.